This paragraph covers one T cell receptor (beta chain) sequence. V dropped 5 bases and J dropped 0 bases, with 13 bases sitting between them. The CDR3 has 15 amino acids. CDR1 MGHRA and CDR2 YSYEKL come from the germline V gene. This sample was taken from a study of CD8 T cells in Susac syndrome. Those who served as multiple sclerosis controls were treatment-naive patients with stable or active relapsing-remitting disease. TEMRA cells were enriched by FACS, while CD8+ and CD4+ T cells were obtained through a negative isolation that was performed magnetically. RNA in amounts of roughly 0.5 to 1 ug was reverse transcribed with random hexamers. The amplification used immunoSEQ multiplex PCR on TCR beta CDR3; it spanned 54 Vbeta and 13 Jbeta. TCRdb reprocessed the immunoSEQ multiplex PCR reads via MiXCR and lists one record per CDR3 protein. The sample contains almost 450,000 distinct CDR3 sequences, around 83% of which appear only once.

V usage is TRBV4-1 and J usage is TRBJ1-1; D is unclear. Sequencing was done on a sample of CD8+ T cells from PBMCs. The sequence came from a human donor with multiple sclerosis. The CDR3 region is CASSEAGPMNTEAFF. In DNA, the CDR3 is TGCGCCAGCAGCGAGGCAGGACCTATGAACACTGAAGCTTTCTTT.